The entry that follows covers one TCR beta chain sequence. The CDR3 spans 15 residues. Germline loops: CDR1 LNHDA, CDR2 SQIVND (reference sequence). Trimming cost V 5 bases and J 5 bases; bases outside gene matches: 6. The data originate from a study of technical replicates of blood from a few donors. TCRdb's copy holds only in-frame clones and misses some; the assay was immunoSEQ multiplex PCR. The top ten hold more than 5% of the sample, which has 55,000 to 75,000 clones, approximately 86% seen once. The V gene is TRBV19, the J gene TRBJ2-7, with 13 bases that match TRBD2. The sequencing input was PBMCs. The receptor was derived from a human donor in good health. Some clones in this sample may be carry-over from other donors' samples. The chain's CDR3 is CASSSRTSGRDEQYF. The CDR3 bases are TGTGCCAGTAGTTCCAGAACTAGCGGGAGGGACGAGCAGTACTTC.